This T cell receptor (beta chain) comes out of a study of blood T cell repertoires in COVID-19. About the study: Sites across the United States, Italy and Spain contributed samples from acute and convalescent COVID-19.

Per the authors' pipeline: Reference gene primer amplification in the assay estimated nucleated cell counts. TCRdb keeps only in-frame clones here, not all; method: immunoSEQ multiplex PCR. V, J and clone size are taken as reported in that table, and D and trimming were inferred from the DNA itself. The sample contains 55,000 to 80,000 clones, 85% to 90% of which appear only once. With V trimmed by 3 bases and J by 4 bases, 8 bases remained unmatched. This CDR3 has 16 residues. The germline V gene encodes CDR1 SEHNR and CDR2 FQNEAQ (reference sequence). The V gene is TRBV7-9, the J gene TRBJ2-3; 9 bases align to TRBD1. Sequencing input: peripheral blood. This TCR was sampled from a woman in her fifties or sixties with acute or convalescent COVID-19. The CDR3 reads CASSFSGTGYADTQYF. In nucleotides, the CDR3 is TGTGCCAGCAGCTTTTCCGGGACAGGGTACGCAGATACGCAGTATTTT.